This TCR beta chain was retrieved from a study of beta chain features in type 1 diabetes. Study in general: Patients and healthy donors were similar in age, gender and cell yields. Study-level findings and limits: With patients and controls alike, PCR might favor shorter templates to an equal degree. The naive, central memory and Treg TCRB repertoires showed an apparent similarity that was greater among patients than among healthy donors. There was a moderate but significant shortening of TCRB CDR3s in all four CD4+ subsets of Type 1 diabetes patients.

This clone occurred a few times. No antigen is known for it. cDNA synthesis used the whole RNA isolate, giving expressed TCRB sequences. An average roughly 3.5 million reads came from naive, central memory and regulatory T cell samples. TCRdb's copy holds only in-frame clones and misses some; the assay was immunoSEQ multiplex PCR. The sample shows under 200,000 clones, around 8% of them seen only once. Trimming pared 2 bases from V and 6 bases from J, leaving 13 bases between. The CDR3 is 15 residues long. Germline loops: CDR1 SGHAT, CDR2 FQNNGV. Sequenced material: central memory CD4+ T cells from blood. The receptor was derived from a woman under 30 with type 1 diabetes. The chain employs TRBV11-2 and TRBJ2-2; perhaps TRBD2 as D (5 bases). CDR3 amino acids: CASSLTAWGAGELFF. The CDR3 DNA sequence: TGTGCCAGCAGCTTAACGGCTTGGGGAGCCGGGGAGCTGTTTTTT.